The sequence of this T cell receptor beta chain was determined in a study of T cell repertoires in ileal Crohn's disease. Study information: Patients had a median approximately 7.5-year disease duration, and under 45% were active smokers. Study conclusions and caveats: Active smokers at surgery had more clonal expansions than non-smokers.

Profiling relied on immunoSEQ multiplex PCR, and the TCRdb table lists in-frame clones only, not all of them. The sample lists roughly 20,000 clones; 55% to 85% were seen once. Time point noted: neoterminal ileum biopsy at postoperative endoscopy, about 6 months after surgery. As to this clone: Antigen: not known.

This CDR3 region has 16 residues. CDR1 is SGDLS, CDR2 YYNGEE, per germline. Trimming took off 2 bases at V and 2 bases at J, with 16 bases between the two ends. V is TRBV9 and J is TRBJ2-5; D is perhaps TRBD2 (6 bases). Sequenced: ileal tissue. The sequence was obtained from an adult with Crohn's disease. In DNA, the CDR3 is TGTGCCAGCAGCGTCGGACTAAGCTCTGAACAAGAGACCCAGTACTTC. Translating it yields CASSVGLSSEQETQYF.